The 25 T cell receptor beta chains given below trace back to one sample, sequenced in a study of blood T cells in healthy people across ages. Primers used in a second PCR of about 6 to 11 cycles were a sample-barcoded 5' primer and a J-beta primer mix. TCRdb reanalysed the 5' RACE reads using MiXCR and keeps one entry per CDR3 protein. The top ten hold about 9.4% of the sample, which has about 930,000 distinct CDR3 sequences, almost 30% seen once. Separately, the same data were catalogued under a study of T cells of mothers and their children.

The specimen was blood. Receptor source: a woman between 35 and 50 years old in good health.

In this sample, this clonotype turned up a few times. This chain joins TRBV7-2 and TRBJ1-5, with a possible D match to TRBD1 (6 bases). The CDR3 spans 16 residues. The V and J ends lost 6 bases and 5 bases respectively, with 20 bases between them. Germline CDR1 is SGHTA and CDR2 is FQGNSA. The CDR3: CASSLVSAGADQPQHF. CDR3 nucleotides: TGTGCCAGCAGTTTGGTCTCGGCGGGGGCCGATCAGCCCCAGCATTTT.

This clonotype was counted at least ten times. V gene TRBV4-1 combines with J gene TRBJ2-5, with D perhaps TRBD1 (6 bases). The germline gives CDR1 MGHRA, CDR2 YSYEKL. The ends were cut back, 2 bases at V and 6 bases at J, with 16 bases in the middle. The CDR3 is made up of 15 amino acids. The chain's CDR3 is CASSQLPTGKKTQYF. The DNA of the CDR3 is TGCGCCAGCAGCCAACTACCGACAGGAAAAAAGACCCAGTACTTC.

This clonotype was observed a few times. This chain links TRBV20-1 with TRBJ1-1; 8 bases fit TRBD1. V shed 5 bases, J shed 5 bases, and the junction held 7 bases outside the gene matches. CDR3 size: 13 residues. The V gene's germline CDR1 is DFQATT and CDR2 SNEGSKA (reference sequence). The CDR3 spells CSAFPTGVTEAFF. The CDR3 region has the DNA TGCAGTGCTTTCCCGACAGGGGTGACTGAAGCTTTCTTT.

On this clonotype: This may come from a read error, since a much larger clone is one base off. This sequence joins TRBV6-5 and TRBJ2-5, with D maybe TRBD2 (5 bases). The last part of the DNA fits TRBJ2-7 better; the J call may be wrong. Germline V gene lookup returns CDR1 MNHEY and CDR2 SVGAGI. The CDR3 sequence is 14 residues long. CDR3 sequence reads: CASGERGRTYEQYF. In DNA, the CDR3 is TGTGCCAGCGGGGAACGAGGGCGGACCTACGAGCAGTACTTC.

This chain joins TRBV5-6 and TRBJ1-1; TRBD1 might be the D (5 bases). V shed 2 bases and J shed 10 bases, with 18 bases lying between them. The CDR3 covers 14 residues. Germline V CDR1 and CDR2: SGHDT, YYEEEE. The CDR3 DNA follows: TGTGCCAGCAGCTTTGCTGGGGCGTTCTCCGCAGCTTTCTTT. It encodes CASSFAGAFSAAFF.

The DNA of the CDR3 is TGCGCCAGCAGCTTTGGCCCCATTAGCCGTACGGTTCACGAGCAGTACTTC. Its protein is CASSFGPISRTVHEQYF. The chain uses TRBV5-1 and TRBJ2-7, with D hard to call. CDR3 size: 17 residues. Deletions cut 2 bases from V and 5 bases from J, with 23 bases between. Looked up from germline, CDR1 is SGHRS and CDR2 is YFSETQ. The full variable domain, rest sourced from reference TRBV5-1 and TRBJ2-7, is KAGVTQTPRYLIKTRGQQVTLSCSPISGHRSVSWYQQTPGQGLQFLFEYFSETQRNKGNFPGRFSGRQFSNSRSEMNVSTLELGDSALYLCASSFGPISRTVHEQYFGPGTRLTVT.

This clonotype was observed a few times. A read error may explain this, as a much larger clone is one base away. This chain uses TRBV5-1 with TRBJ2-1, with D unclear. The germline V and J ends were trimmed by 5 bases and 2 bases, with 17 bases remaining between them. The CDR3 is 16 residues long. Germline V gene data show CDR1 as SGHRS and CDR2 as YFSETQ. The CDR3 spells CASSDDLRTPYNEQFF. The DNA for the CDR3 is TGCGCCAGCAGTGATGACCTGCGGACGCCCTACAATGAGCAGTTCTTC.

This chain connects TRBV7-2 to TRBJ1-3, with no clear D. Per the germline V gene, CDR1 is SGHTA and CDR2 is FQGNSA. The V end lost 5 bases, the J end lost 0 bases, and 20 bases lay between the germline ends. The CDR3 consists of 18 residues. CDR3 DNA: TGTGCCAGCAGCCCGACACCCGGGATGGGAGGCTCTGGAAACACCATATATTTT. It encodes CASSPTPGMGGSGNTIYF.

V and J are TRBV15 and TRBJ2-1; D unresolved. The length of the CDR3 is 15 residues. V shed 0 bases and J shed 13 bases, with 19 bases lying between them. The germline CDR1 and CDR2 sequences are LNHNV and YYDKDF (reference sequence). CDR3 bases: TGTGCCACCAGCAGAGATCGATTCGGCGGAGAGACCCAGTTCTTC. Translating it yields CATSRDRFGGETQFF.

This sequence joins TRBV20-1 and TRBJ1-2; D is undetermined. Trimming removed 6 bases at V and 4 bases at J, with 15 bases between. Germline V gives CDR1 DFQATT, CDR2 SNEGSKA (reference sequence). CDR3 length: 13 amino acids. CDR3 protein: CSAQGGPLYGYTF. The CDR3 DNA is TGCAGTGCGCAAGGAGGCCCCCTCTATGGCTACACCTTC.

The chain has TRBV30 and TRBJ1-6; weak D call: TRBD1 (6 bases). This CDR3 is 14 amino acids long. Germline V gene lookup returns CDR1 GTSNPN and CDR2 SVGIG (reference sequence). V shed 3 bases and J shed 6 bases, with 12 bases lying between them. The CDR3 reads CAWSKQDSNSPLHF. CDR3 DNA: TGTGCCTGGAGCAAACAGGACAGTAATTCACCCCTCCACTTT.

The CDR3 nucleotides are TGTGCCAGCAGATTCCCGGGGGGCGCTCACACTGAAGCTTTCTTT. Translating gives CASRFPGGAHTEAFF. This rearrangement joins TRBV6-5 to TRBJ1-1; TRBD1 might be the D (6 bases). V lost 6 bases and J 3 bases, leaving 17 bases between the germline ends. This CDR3 spans 15 amino acids. Germline assignment: CDR1 MNHEY and CDR2 SVGAGI.

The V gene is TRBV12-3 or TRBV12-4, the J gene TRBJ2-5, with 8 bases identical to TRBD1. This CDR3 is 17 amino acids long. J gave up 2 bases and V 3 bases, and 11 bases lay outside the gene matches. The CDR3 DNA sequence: TGTGCCAGCAGTTTTGGACAGGGATCCTTGGGGCAAGAGACCCAGTACTTC. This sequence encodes CASSFGQGSLGQETQYF.

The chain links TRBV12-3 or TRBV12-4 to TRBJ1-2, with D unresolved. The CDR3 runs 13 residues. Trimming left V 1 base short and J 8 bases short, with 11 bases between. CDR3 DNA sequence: TGTGCCAGCAGTTTAGACCAAACGGGGGGCTACACCTTC. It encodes CASSLDQTGGYTF.

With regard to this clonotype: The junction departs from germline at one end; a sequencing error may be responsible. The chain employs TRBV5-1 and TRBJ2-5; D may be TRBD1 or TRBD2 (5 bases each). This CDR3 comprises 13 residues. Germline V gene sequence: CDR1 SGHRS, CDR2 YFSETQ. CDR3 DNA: TGCGCCAGCAACTTGGGACCCCAAGAGACCCAGTACTTC. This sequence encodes CASNLGPQETQYF. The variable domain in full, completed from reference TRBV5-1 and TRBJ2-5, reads KAGVTQTPRYLIKTRGQQVTLSCSPISGHRSVSWYQQTPGQGLQFLFEYFSETQRNKGNFPGRFSGRQFSNSRSEMNVSTLELGDSALYLCASNLGPQETQYFGPGTRLLVL.

CDR3 amino acids: CASSEDVTSTDTQYF. The CDR3 bases are TGTGCCAGCAGCGAGGACGTAACAAGCACAGATACGCAGTATTTT. The rearrangement links TRBV7-9 to TRBJ2-3; D not resolved. Germline CDR1 SEHNR, CDR2 FQNEAQ (reference sequence). Deletions cut 5 bases from V and 0 bases from J, with 12 bases between. This CDR3 has 15 residues.

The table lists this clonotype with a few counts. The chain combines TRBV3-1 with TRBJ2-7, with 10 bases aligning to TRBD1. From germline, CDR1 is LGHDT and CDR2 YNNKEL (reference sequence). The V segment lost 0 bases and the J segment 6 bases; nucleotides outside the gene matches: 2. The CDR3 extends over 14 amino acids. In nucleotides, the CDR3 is TGTGCCAGCAGCCAAGACGGGGACAGGGGCGAGCAGTACTTC. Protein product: CASSQDGDRGEQYF.

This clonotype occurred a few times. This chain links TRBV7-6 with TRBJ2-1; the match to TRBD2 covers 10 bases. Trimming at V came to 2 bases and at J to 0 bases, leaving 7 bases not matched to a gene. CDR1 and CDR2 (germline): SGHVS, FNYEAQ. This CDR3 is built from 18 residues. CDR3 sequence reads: CASSLNLAGANSYNEQFF. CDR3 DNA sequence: TGTGCCAGCAGCTTAAACCTAGCGGGGGCTAACTCCTACAATGAGCAGTTCTTC.

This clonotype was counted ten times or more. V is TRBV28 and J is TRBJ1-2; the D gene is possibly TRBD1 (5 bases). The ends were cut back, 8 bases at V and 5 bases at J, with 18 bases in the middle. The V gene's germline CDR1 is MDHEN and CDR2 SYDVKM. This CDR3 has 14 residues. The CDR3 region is CASRDEVRGYGYTF. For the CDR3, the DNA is TGTGCCAGCCGTGACGAGGTGAGGGGATATGGCTACACCTTC.

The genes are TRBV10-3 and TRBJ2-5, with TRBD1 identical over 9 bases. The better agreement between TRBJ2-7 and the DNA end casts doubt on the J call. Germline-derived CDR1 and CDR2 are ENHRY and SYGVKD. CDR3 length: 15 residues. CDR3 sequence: CAISEGQGRTYEQYF. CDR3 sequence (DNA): TGTGCCATCAGTGAGGGACAGGGGCGGACCTACGAGCAGTACTTC.

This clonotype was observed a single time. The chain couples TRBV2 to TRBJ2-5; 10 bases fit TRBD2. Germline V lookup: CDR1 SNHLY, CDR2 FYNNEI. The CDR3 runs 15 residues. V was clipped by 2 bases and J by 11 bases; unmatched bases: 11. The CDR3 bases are TGTGCCAGCAGTGAATCTAGCGGGAGCTCGGGGGAGCAGTACTTC. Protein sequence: CASSESSGSSGEQYF.

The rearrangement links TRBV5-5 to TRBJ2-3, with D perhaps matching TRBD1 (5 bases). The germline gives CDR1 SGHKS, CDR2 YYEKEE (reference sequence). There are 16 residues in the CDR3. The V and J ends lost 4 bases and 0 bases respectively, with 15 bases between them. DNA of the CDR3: TGTGCCAGCAGCCCACCCCTAGGGGTAAGCACAGATACGCAGTATTTT. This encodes CASSPPLGVSTDTQYF.

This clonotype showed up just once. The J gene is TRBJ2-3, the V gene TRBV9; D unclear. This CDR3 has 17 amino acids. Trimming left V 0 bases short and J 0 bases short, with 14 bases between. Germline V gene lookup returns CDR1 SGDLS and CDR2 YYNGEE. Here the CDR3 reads CASSVEGESTSTDTQYF. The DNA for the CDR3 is TGTGCCAGCAGCGTAGAAGGAGAATCCACTAGCACAGATACGCAGTATTTT.

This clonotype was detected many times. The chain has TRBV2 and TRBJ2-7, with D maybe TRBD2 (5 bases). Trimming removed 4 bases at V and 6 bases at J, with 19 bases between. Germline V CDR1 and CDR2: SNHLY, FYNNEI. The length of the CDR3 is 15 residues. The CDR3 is CASSAPSLARGEQYF. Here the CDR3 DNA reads TGTGCCAGCAGTGCCCCCTCTTTGGCTCGGGGCGAGCAGTACTTC. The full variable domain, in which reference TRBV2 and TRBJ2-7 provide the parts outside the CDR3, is EPEVTQTPSHQVTQMGQEVILRCVPISNHLYFYWYRQILGQKVEFLVSFYNNEISEKSEIFDDQFSVERPDGSNFTLKIRSTKLEDSAMYFCASSAPSLARGEQYFGPGTRLTVT.

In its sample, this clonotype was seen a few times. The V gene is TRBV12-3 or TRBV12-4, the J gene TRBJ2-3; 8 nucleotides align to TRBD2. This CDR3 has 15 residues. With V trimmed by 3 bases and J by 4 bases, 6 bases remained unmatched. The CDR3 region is CASSLWRGAADTQYF. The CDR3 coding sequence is TGTGCCAGCAGTTTGTGGCGGGGGGCCGCAGATACGCAGTATTTT.